The clone carrying this TCR beta chain turned up a few times. Libraries were prepared by immunoSEQ multiplex PCR; TCRdb keeps only in-frame clonotypes and omits some of them. The table shows 210,000 or so clones, with approximately 81% occurring only once. The data were obtained in a study of blood T cell repertoires in COVID-19. This CDR3 is 13 amino acids long. Germline CDR1 and CDR2: SQVTM and ANQGSEA. Between the trimmed V and J ends, which lost 6 bases and 0 bases, there was a span of 9 bases. The rearrangement joins TRBV29-1 to TRBJ1-5; D call uncertain. The origin of this receptor is a human donor in a cohort sampled during active COVID-19. Material for sequencing was peripheral blood. CDR3: CSVPGASNQPQHF. The CDR3 DNA reads as TGCAGCGTCCCCGGTGCTAGCAATCAGCCCCAGCATTTT. Using reference TRBV29-1 and TRBJ1-5 for the parts outside the CDR3, the full variable domain is SAVISQKPSRDICQRGTSLTIQCQVDSQVTMMFWYRQQPGQSLTLIATANQGSEATYESGFVIDKFPISRPNLTFSTLTVSNMSPEDSSIYLCSVPGASNQPQHFGDGTRLSIL.